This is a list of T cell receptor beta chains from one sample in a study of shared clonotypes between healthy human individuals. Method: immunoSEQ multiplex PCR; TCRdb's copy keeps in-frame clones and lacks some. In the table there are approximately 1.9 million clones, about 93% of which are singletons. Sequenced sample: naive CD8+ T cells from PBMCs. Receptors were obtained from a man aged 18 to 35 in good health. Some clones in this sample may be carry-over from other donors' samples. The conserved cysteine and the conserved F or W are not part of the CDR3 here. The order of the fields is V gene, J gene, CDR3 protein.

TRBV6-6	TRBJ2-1	ASSVQGGGSYNEQF
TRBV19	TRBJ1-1	ASSIGGTGYTEAF
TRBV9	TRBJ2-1	ASSVEGLAGGGPYNEQF
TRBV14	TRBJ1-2	ASSQGGGHYGYT
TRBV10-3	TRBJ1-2	AISELYLGVNYGYT
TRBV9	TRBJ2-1	ASSVSGTGGYNEQF
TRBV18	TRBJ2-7	ASSPTGVNEQY
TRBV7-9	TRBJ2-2	ASSHRLAVNTGELF
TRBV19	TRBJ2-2	ATARGSQAGTGELF
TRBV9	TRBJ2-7	ASSPPQGAGVGEQY
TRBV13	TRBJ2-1	ASSSFPGLGTDEQF
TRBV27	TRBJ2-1	ASSGGLATYNEQF
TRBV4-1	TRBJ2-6	ASSPGTGANVLT
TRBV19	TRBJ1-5	ASSTYPYSNQPQH
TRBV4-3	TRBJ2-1	ASSQDRAGYYNEQF
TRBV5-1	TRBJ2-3	ASRSQGRESTDTQY